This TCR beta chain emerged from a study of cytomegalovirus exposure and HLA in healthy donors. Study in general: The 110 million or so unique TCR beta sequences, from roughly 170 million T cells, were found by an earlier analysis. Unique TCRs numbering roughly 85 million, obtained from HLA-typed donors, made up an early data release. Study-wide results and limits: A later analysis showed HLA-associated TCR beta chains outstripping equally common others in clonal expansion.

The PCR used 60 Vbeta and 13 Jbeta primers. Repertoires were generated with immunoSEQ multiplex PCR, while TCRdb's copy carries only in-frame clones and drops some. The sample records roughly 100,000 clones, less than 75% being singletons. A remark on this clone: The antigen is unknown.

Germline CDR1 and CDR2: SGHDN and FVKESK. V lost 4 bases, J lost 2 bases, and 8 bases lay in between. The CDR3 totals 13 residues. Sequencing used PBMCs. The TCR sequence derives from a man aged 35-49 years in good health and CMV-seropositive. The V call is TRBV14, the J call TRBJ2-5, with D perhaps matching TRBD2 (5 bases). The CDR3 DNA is TGTGCCAGCAGCCCCGCGGGTCAAGAGACCCAGTACTTC. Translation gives CASSPAGQETQYF. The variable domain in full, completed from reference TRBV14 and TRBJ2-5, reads EAGVTQFPSHSVIEKGQTVTLRCDPISGHDNLYWYRRVMGKEIKFLLHFVKESKQDESGMPNNRFLAERTGGTYSTLKVQPAELEDSGVYFCASSPAGQETQYFGPGTRLLVL.